This T cell receptor (beta chain) was identified in a study of T cell responses to AZD1222 COVID-19 vaccine. The analysis combined second doses at about 4 or about 12 weeks. Generated by immunoSEQ multiplex PCR, the TCRdb table keeps only in-frame clones and is missing some. The sample shows around 130,000 clones, about 91% of them seen only once. After removal of 3 bases from V and 2 bases from J, the junction contained 3 bases not matched to a gene. The CDR3 runs 15 residues. In germline, CDR1 is SGHRS, CDR2 YFSETQ. The clonotype was recovered from an adult who received the AZD1222 COVID-19 vaccine. Source: peripheral blood, taken 28 days after the second AZD1222 dose. The chain links TRBV5-1 to TRBJ2-3; TRBD1 matches 10 bases. In DNA, the CDR3 is TGCGCCAGCAGCTGGGGACAGGGGATCACAGATACGCAGTATTTT. Its translation: CASSWGQGITDTQYF.